Presented here are 2 T cell receptor beta chains from one specimen sequenced in a study of blood T cell repertoires in COVID-19. Only in-frame clones appear in the TCRdb table, and some are missing; sequencing was by immunoSEQ multiplex PCR. The sample contains a few hundred thousand clones, over 80% of which appear only once. The sample taken for sequencing was peripheral blood. Receptor source: a woman between 40 and 50 years old with acute or convalescent COVID-19.

This chain connects TRBV9 to TRBJ2-3; D ambiguous. The CDR3 runs to 12 residues. V lost 3 bases to trimming and J lost 2 bases, with 4 bases between them. CDR1 and CDR2 from the germline V gene are SGDLS and YYNGEE. This chain's CDR3 is CASSDYTDTQYF. DNA of the CDR3: TGTGCCAGCAGCGACTACACAGATACGCAGTATTTT.

V is TRBV3-1 (or the pseudogene TRBV3-2) and J is TRBJ1-6; no clear D. CDR3 size: 15 residues. V was cut by 6 bases and J by 7 bases, with 16 bases left in between. CDR1 is LGHDT and CDR2 is YNNKEL in the germline V gene (reference sequence). The CDR3 DNA reads as TGTGCCAGCAGACGCGGGGAGGCTTGGAATTCACCCCTCCACTTT. Its protein is CASRRGEAWNSPLHF.